This TCR beta chain was identified during a study of cytomegalovirus exposure and HLA in healthy donors. PCR employed 60 Vbeta and 13 Jbeta primers. The assay was immunoSEQ multiplex PCR, and TCRdb's table has in-frame clones only and misses some. The sample lists about 180,000 clones, roughly 82% occurring once. The CDR3 spans 20 residues. The J segment lost 5 bases and the V segment lost 3 bases, leaving 22 bases of the junction unmatched. Germline V gives CDR1 LNHNV, CDR2 YYDKDF (reference sequence). This TCR was recovered from a man aged 35-49 years in good health and CMV-seronegative. V is TRBV15 and J is TRBJ1-5, with 7 bases that match TRBD1. The sequencing sample was made of PBMCs. CDR3 in amino acids: CATSRGTGDPGLPGYQPQHF. For the CDR3, the DNA is TGTGCCACCAGCAGGGGAACAGGGGACCCTGGCCTTCCCGGGTATCAGCCCCAGCATTTT. Drawing the rest from reference TRBV15 and TRBJ1-5, the complete variable domain is DAMVIQNPRYQVTQFGKPVTLSCSQTLNHNVMYWYQQKSSQAPKLLFHYYDKDFNNEADTPDNFQSRRPNTSFCFLDIRSPGLGDTAMYLCATSRGTGDPGLPGYQPQHFGDGTRLSIL.